The rows below give T cell receptor beta chains drawn from one sample of a study of cytomegalovirus exposure and HLA in healthy donors. Sequencing used immunoSEQ multiplex PCR; TCRdb keeps in-frame clones, though not all of them. Among 150,000 to 200,000 clones listed, roughly 80% were seen once. The material sequenced was PBMCs. The receptors were gathered from a male donor in good health and CMV-seronegative. Both conserved end residues are part of each CDR3. A D gene is named only where the DNA matches it firmly. Clone sizes are given selectively: once, few, many, or a class where the clone is expanded.

12 . TRBJ1-5 TRBV7-9 . TGTGCCAGCAGCTTAGAAGAGGGGGCCCAGCATTTT CASSLEEGAQHF
15 . TRBJ2-5 TRBV9 . TGTGCCAGCAGCGTAGCGTCAGGGGTACAAGAGACCCAGTACTTC CASSVASGVQETQYF
13 . TRBJ1-2 TRBV5-3 few TGTGCCAGAAGCACGAGGGTACTGCGAGGCTACACCTTC CARSTRVLRGYTF
12 . TRBJ2-1 TRBV7-9 . TGTTCCAGCAGCCCCCAGGGGTATGAGCAGTTCTTC CSSSPQGYEQFF
13 TRBD1 TRBJ1-1 TRBV25-1 . TGTGCCAGCAGACCCCAGGGGGCAAGTGAAGCTTTCTTT CASRPQGASEAFF
20 TRBD1 TRBJ2-6 TRBV5-1 . TGCGCCAGCAGCTCTAAACCTCAGGGGGTATTACAATCTGGGGCCAACGTCCTGACTTTC CASSSKPQGVLQSGANVLTF
15 TRBD2 TRBJ2-1 TRBV9 . TGTGCCAGCAGCGCGGGACTAGCTATCGGTAATGAGCAGTTCTTC CASSAGLAIGNEQFF
17 . TRBJ1-3 TRBV11-1 . TGTGCCAGCAGCTTAACGACAGAAAAGATGGATGGAAACACCATATATTTT CASSLTTEKMDGNTIYF
14 . TRBJ2-3 TRBV19 . TGTGCCAGTCTGCCTAAGCTTTTCCCAGATACGCAGTATTTT CASLPKLFPDTQYF
15 TRBD1 TRBJ1-5 TRBV10-3 . TGTGCCACCAGATCCGGGACAGGGGTGGTTCAGCCCCAGCATTTT CATRSGTGVVQPQHF